These 6 T cell receptor beta chains originate from one sample sequenced in a study of T cell responses to AZD1222 COVID-19 vaccine. TCRdb's copy holds only in-frame clones and misses some; the assay was immunoSEQ multiplex PCR. The data hold approximately 110,000 clones, with around 87% observed a single time. The sample here was peripheral blood, taken 28 days after the second AZD1222 dose. The source of these receptors is an adult who received the AZD1222 COVID-19 vaccine.

The gene calls are TRBV6-5 and TRBJ1-2; TRBD1 might be the D (5 bases). Germline assignment: CDR1 MNHEY and CDR2 SVGAGI. This CDR3 is 15 amino acids long. With 2 bases removed from V and 8 bases from J, the gap between germline ends came to 18 bases. CDR3 in amino acids: CASSYDSGSLDGYTF. CDR3 sequence (DNA): TGTGCCAGCAGTTACGACAGTGGGAGTTTGGACGGCTACACCTTC.

The V call is TRBV5-1, the J call TRBJ1-4, with 8 bases lining up with TRBD1. CDR3 size: 15 residues. Germline trimming cut 7 bases from V and 7 bases from J; bases unmatched to any gene: 12. Germline V gene lookup returns CDR1 SGHRS and CDR2 YFSETQ. CDR3 coding DNA: TGCGCCAGCTTTTCAGGACAGGGTGGGACTGAAAAACTGTTTTTT. Residues: CASFSGQGGTEKLFF.

The chain uses TRBV6-1 and TRBJ1-2, with a possible D match to TRBD1 (5 bases). Germline values: CDR1 MNHNS, CDR2 SASEGT. V lost 4 bases to trimming and J lost 5 bases, with 23 bases between them. CDR3 size: 17 residues. The CDR3 loop is CASSGRHARDFLYGYTF. The CDR3 region has the DNA TGTGCCAGCAGTGGACGCCATGCCCGGGACTTCCTATATGGCTACACCTTC.

The chain has TRBV10-3 and TRBJ2-7; D possibly corresponds to TRBD2 (7 bases). Germline lookup yields CDR1 ENHRY and CDR2 SYGVKD. The CDR3 contains 13 residues. V shed 7 bases and J shed 6 bases, with 16 bases lying between them. The CDR3 nucleotides are TGTGCCATCACGGGTCAGGGGAGGGGCGAGCAGTACTTC. It encodes CAITGQGRGEQYF.

The chain carries TRBV5-5 and TRBJ1-5; the D gene is possibly TRBD1 (5 bases). Trimming took off 0 bases at V and 0 bases at J, with 16 bases between the two ends. The V gene's germline CDR1 is SGHKS and CDR2 YYEKEE (reference sequence). CDR3 length: 18 amino acids. CDR3 bases: TGTGCCAGCAGCTTGGGACAGATTCTACCCTATAGCAATCAGCCCCAGCATTTT. It yields the protein CASSLGQILPYSNQPQHF.

The chain joins TRBV23-1 to TRBJ2-7; the D gene is possibly TRBD2 (5 bases). Being an ORF, TRBV23-1 has a function that is uncertain. The CDR3 sequence is 14 residues long. V was shortened by 6 bases and J by 2 bases, with 14 bases between the two germline ends. CDR3 nucleotides: TGCGCCAGCAGGGACCCCGGGAAAGCCTACGAGCAGTACTTC. Translated: CASRDPGKAYEQYF.